The entry below gives a single T cell receptor (beta chain) sequence along with its context. Antigen unknown. CDR1 is SGDLS and CDR2 is YYNGEE in the germline V gene. The CDR3 contains 17 residues. Trimming took 3 bases from V and 0 from J; bases not matched to a gene: 5. This sample is part of a study of beta chain features in type 1 diabetes. Study-level points and caveats: Type 1 diabetes patients showed a moderate but significant shortening of TCRB CDR3s in all four CD4+ subsets. The question of HLA type influencing TCRB rearrangement was one that remained unresolved here.

The authors reverse transcribed all of the isolated RNA, so sequencing captured expressed TCRB transcripts. TCRdb keeps only in-frame clones here, not all; method: immunoSEQ multiplex PCR. The sample consists of 640,000 or so clones, around 15% of them appearing once. Material for sequencing was naive CD4+ T cells from blood. This rearrangement joins TRBV9 to TRBJ2-6; 8 bases align to TRBD1. The TCR originated in a man younger than 35 with type 1 diabetes. CDR3 protein: CASSGTGLVSGANVLTF. The CDR3, as DNA: TGTGCCAGCAGCGGGACAGGGCTTGTCTCTGGGGCCAACGTCCTGACTTTC.